This T cell receptor beta chain was sequenced during a study of CD8 T cells in ankylosing spondylitis. General study findings and limits: About 8 highly homologous variants made up a TCR beta motif, and this motif appeared characteristic of ankylosing spondylitis blood. In synovial fluid and blood from reactive arthritis, some motif variants were previously reported. Disease-linked clones reportedly showed significant enrichment in matched ankylosing spondylitis synovial fluid.

This clonotype has only a few counts. The target antigen is unknown. Making use of molecular barcodes, quantitative 5'-RACE generated TCR beta libraries. TCRdb recomputed calls from the 5' RACE reads with MiXCR, one row per CDR3 protein. The repertoire holds just under 550,000 distinct CDR3 sequences, with about 13% as singletons. The germline gives CDR1 SQVTM, CDR2 ANQGSEA. The CDR3 runs to 13 residues. Trimming left V 5 bases short and J 4 bases short, with 13 bases between. The receptor was isolated from a male donor with ankylosing spondylitis. The chain couples TRBV29-1 to TRBJ2-3; tentatively, D is TRBD1 (5 bases). The sample consisted of blood, either unsorted or a sorted T cell fraction (not recorded which). Written as DNA, the CDR3 is TGCAGCGTTACGGGCAGGGTGGCAGATACGCAGTATTTT. Residues: CSVTGRVADTQYF.